Here is one T cell receptor (beta chain) with its context. The antigen is unknown. The donors were all healthy and Caucasian. The entry originates in a study of identical twins. TCRdb re-called the 5' RACE reads with MiXCR, one entry per CDR3 protein. The repertoire consists of some 1,600,000 distinct CDR3 sequences, with roughly 35% occurring once and the leading ten covering about 0.27%. V was clipped by 4 bases and J by 11 bases, with 15 bases between them. This CDR3 comprises 14 residues. Study results and caveats: Abundant cord blood beta clonotypes carried fewer insertions; memory repertoires showed none. Excess twin sharing in beta out-of-frame sequences was weaker.

This sequence was found in a newborn girl in good health. Material: cord blood. The rearrangement joins TRBV12-3 or TRBV12-4 to TRBJ1-6, with D possibly matching TRBD1 (6 bases). The CDR3 spells CASSSQLQGTPLHF. The DNA of the CDR3 is TGTGCCAGCAGTTCCCAGTTACAGGGTACACCCCTCCACTTT.